This entry lists 7 T cell receptor beta chains sequenced from one sample in a study of cytomegalovirus exposure and HLA in healthy donors. Sequenced by immunoSEQ multiplex PCR; TCRdb stores in-frame clones only, minus some. This sample has some 250,000 clones, with about nine tenths found just once. The sequenced material came from PBMCs. Receptor source: a woman in her 30s in good health and CMV-seronegative.

J is TRBJ2-7 and V is TRBV6-1; D ambiguous. Germline assignment: CDR1 MNHNS and CDR2 SASEGT. The V gene lost 2 bases and the J gene lost 3 bases, with 8 bases spanning the gap. This CDR3 contains 13 residues. This chain's CDR3 is CASSEPSLYEQYF. The CDR3 nucleotides read TGTGCCAGCAGTGAACCGAGCCTCTACGAGCAGTACTTC.

With regard to this clone: Other nucleotide sequences in the sample specify the same CDR3. The chain has TRBV27 and TRBJ2-1; D is possibly TRBD1 or TRBD2 (5 bases each). V was clipped by 3 bases and J by 9 bases, with 6 bases between them. The CDR3 is 11 residues long. Germline assignment: CDR1 MNHEY and CDR2 SMNVEV (reference sequence). The CDR3 DNA sequence: TGTGCCAGCAGTTTTGGGGGTGAGCAGTTCTTC. Translation gives CASSFGGEQFF.

The V and J genes are TRBV5-4 and TRBJ2-2; TRBD1 might be the D (7 bases). V lost 5 bases and J lost 1, with 15 bases in between. The CDR3 length is 16 residues. Per germline, CDR1 SGHNT and CDR2 YYREEE (reference sequence). CDR3 residues: CASSGGGAGNTGELFF. CDR3 bases: TGTGCCAGCAGTGGAGGGGGCGCCGGGAACACCGGGGAGCTGTTTTTT.

This clone appeared once. The V gene is TRBV2, the J gene TRBJ2-7; unclear D gene. Trimming took off 7 bases at V and 7 bases at J, with 26 bases between the two ends. The CDR3 sequence is 16 residues long. Germline V CDR1 and CDR2: SNHLY, FYNNEI. The CDR3: CASTTLRTASLGEQYF. The CDR3 coding sequence is TGTGCCAGCACGACCCTTAGAACAGCTTCACTGGGGGAGCAGTACTTC.

The chain is built from TRBV2 and TRBJ1-1; 9 bases are a match to TRBD1. V lost 6 bases, J lost 6 bases, and 5 bases stayed unmatched. The CDR3 covers 13 residues. Per germline, CDR1 SNHLY and CDR2 FYNNEI. CDR3 DNA: TGTGCCAGCAGATGGGACAGGGTACCTGAAGCTTTCTTT. Translating it yields CASRWDRVPEAFF.

This clone has only a few counts. The chain is built from TRBV7-2 and TRBJ2-7; tentative D call: TRBD2 (7 bases). CDR1 and CDR2 (germline): SGHTA, FQGNSA. CDR3 length: 14 residues. The ends were cut back, 7 bases at V and 2 bases at J, with 15 bases in the middle. The CDR3 reads CASKGGAGTYEQYF. CDR3 coding DNA: TGTGCCAGCAAGGGGGGGGCGGGAACCTACGAGCAGTACTTC. Full variable domain (remainder filled in from reference TRBV7-2 and TRBJ2-7): GAGVSQSPSNKVTEKGKDVELRCDPISGHTALYWYRQSLGQGLEFLIYFQGNSAPDKSGLPSDRFSAERTGGSVSTLTIQRTQQEDSAVYLCASKGGAGTYEQYFGPGTRLTVT.

The chain recombines TRBV30 with TRBJ1-1; 7 bases map to TRBD1. The CDR3 has 16 amino acids. V shed 6 bases and J 0 bases; nucleotides not matched to a gene: 13. Germline lookup yields CDR1 GTSNPN and CDR2 SVGIG (reference sequence). The CDR3 DNA reads as TGTGCCTGCTGGCTCCTCAGGGGGGCGTTGAACACTGAAGCTTTCTTT. It encodes CACWLLRGALNTEAFF.